This entry is about one T cell receptor beta chain. Antigen unknown. The PCR ran on 60 Vbeta and 13 Jbeta primers. The method was immunoSEQ multiplex PCR; TCRdb's version includes in-frame clones alone and lacks a portion of them. This table holds approximately 130,000 clones, over 65% found once. The sample originates from a study of cytomegalovirus exposure and HLA in healthy donors. The study's findings and limits: TRBV6-2, TRBV6-3 and some other V segments were unresolvable in 87-base-pair reads. Trimming of TCR beta V- and J-genes showed a link, identified in a later analysis, to a missense DCLRE1C variant.

This CDR3 has 14 amino acids. The V gene's germline CDR1 is SNHLY and CDR2 FYNNEI. V lost 6 bases, J lost 6 bases, and 8 bases stayed unmatched. The chain employs TRBV2 and TRBJ1-2; 9 nucleotides align to TRBD1. The sequenced sample was PBMCs. The receptor was derived from a man aged 45 to 65 in good health and CMV-seronegative. CDR3 region: CASRATGGADGYTF. For the CDR3, the DNA is TGTGCCAGCAGGGCCACAGGGGGCGCGGATGGCTACACCTTC.